This T cell receptor (beta chain) emerged from a study of blood T cell repertoires in COVID-19. Study details: PBMCs, B-cell-depleted T cells, or T cells were the source of the cDNA or gDNA that made up the material.

Method: immunoSEQ multiplex PCR; TCRdb's copy keeps in-frame clones and lacks some. The sample carries about 120,000 clones, about 83% recorded once. Trimming left V 0 bases short and J 8 bases short, with 11 bases between. The germline gives CDR1 LNHNV, CDR2 YYDKDF (reference sequence). The CDR3 contains 14 residues. Sequenced: peripheral blood. The V gene is TRBV15, the J gene TRBJ2-1; D possibly corresponds to TRBD2 (6 bases). This sequence originates from a man between 60 and 75 years old with acute or convalescent COVID-19. DNA for the CDR3: TGTGCCACCAGCAGAGATCTCGGAGGGGATGAGCAGTTCTTC. Translation gives CATSRDLGGDEQFF.